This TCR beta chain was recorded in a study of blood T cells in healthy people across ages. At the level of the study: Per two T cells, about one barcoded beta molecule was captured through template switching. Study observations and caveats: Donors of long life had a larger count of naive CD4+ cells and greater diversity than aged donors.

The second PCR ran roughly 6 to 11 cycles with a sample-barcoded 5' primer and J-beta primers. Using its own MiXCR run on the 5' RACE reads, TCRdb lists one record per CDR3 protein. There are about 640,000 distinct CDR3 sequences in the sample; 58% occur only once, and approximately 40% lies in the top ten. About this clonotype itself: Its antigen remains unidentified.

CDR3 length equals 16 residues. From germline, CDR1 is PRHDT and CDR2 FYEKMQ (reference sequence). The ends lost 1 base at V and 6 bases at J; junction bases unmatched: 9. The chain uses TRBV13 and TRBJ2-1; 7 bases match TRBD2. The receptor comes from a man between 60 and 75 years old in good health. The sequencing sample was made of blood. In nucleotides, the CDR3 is TGTGCCAGCAGCTTAGAAGGACTAGGGCGGGGCAATGAGCAGTTCTTC. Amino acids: CASSLEGLGRGNEQFF.